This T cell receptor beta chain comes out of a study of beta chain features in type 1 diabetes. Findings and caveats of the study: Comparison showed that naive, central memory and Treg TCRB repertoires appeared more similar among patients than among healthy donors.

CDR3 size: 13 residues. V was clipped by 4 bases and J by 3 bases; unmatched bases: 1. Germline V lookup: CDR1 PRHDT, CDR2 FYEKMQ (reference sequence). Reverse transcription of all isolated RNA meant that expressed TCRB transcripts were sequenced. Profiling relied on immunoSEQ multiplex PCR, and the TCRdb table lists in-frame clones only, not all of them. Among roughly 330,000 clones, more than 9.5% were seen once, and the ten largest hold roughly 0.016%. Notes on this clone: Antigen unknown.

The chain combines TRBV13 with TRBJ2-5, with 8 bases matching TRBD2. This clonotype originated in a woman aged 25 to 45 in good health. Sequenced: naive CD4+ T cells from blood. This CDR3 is CASSSLAEETQYF. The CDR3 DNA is TGTGCCAGCAGCTCACTAGCGGAAGAGACCCAGTACTTC.